This record concerns one TCR beta chain sequence. Its binding antigen is unknown. Base-call qualities are not available, and no considerably larger clone is one nucleotide away. The donors were healthy, HIV-negative adults with no recently reported acute infections or vaccinations. All donors were Caucasian adults living in Nashville, Tennessee, USA. CD4+ T cells were enriched by magnetic negative selection, after which naive cells were positively selected on CD45RA and the negative fraction was taken as the memory subset. After blood collection by leukapheresis, PBMCs were isolated using Ficoll-Histopaque density gradient centrifugation and then cryopreserved in the vapor phase of liquid nitrogen. Analytical flow cytometry was used to check the purity and quantity of each magnetically sorted T cell population. From each sorted fraction, genomic DNA was isolated and quantified by UV absorbance on a Nanodrop 2000c.

In the germline V gene (reference sequence), CDR1 corresponds to SGHKS and CDR2 to YYEKEE. Ends trimmed: V by 0 bases, J by 5 bases; bases unmatched to a gene: 2. The CDR3 covers 14 residues, taking in both the cysteine and the phenylalanine. The DNA shown is the 42-base CDR3, in frame from base 1. This record belongs to a study of shared clonotypes between healthy human individuals (dated by TCRdb to 2018 to 2020). Looking at the study overall: A few men and two women, aged 18 to 49 years, made up the cohort. Per donor, three plates each were used for CD4 naive and CD4 memory, two for CD8 naive, and one for CD8 memory. Each donor's leukapheresis produced roughly between roughly 0.94 and 9.5 billion PBMCs. To increase sequencing depth and limit assay-specific biases, different laboratories used diverse techniques to prepare libraries and sequence TCR repertoires. To estimate repertoire size and how much clonotypes are shared between individuals, the study performed deep sequencing of blood TCR repertoires from about five healthy adults. Broad study findings and their caveats: Higher generation probabilities were observed for clonotypes shared by all four sorted-subset donors than for non-shared clonotypes. Rarefaction of sorted-subset datasets indicated incomplete sequencing despite the large sequencing depth. Only blood was sampled, and tissue TCR repertoires likely differ from those in blood. Larger estimated clonotype richness was generally found for naive subsets than for memory subsets. Across a handful of donors, about 5.2% of naive CD4, roughly 3.8% of naive CD8, around 2.1% of memory CD4, and approximately 0.4% of memory CD8 clonotypes were shared. Because the study included a small number of donors, the genetic and exposure-history diversity represented was limited. Pairwise subsampling indicated that sequencing depth was expected to affect the degree of clonotype sharing among donors.

Using the deep immunoSEQ assay, multiplex PCR amplified TCR CDR3 regions from genomic DNA. For each cell subset, the extracted genomic DNA was distributed evenly across all wells of several immunoSEQ 96-well plates, and each plate served as one replicate. For sorted subsets, around 200 ng genomic DNA, equal to tens of thousands of T cell genomes, was loaded into each replicate PCR. The purified libraries were quantified using a Qubit 3.0 fluorometer, sized with a Bioanalyzer 2100, and then quantified again using the KAPA Library Quantification kit. Each immunoSEQ 96-well plate was sequenced on its own single-read 150-cycle Illumina NextSeq 550 flow cell. Processing in the source paper ran as follows. Because the immunoSEQ output held only junctional sequences and lacked quality scores, the filtering could not match the filtering applied to full-length reads. To assign V/J genes and CDR3, sequences were annotated using PyIR, a Python wrapper for IgBLAST v1.9, with IMGT germline references. Any read was removed if the V/J assignment was weak (E-value above 1e-6), the CDR3 was missing, or the read contained stop codons, out-of-frame junctions, or ambiguous translated residues. V3J clonotypes were defined by identical inferred V gene, J gene, and CDR3 amino acid sequence. The percentage overlap between two repertoires was calculated by dividing the number of shared unique clonotypes by the size of the smaller repertoire. RTK rarefaction, the Chao1 estimator, and Recon v2.1 estimates of unobserved clonotypes were used to assess repertoire richness. OLGA was used to compute generation probabilities for all TCRbeta clonotypes that the gDNA method yielded from a handful of donors. TCRdb holds this immuneACCESS table with in-frame rearrangements only. Some clones are missing; in checked studies, unresolved V genes explain under half, and the rest has no known cause. V and J calls and clone size follow that table, whereas D and trimming were derived from the DNA. This sample gives approximately 1,500,000 clones in total; 95% to 97% of them show up just once. The top ten hold about 1.2% of the sample.

The TCR was taken from a man aged 25-45 years in good health. The chain was built from TRBV5-5 and TRBJ2-1; 7 bases in the junction line up with TRBD1. What was sequenced was naive CD4+ T cells sorted from blood. According to the study, the label for this sample's cell subset or site signals: CD45RA+ positively selected. The CDR3 region has the sequence CASSLGDSNNEQFF. The bases read TGTGCCAGCAGCTTGGGGGACAGTAACAATGAGCAGTTCTTC.